This T cell receptor beta chain was sequenced in a study of blood T cell repertoires in COVID-19. Overall study context: Specimens from acute and convalescent COVID-19 originated in the United States, Italy and Spain.

Assay used: immunoSEQ multiplex PCR; TCRdb lists only in-frame clones, some missing. The sample holds about 160,000 clones, roughly 85% seen once. Germline V gene lookup returns CDR1 LGHDT and CDR2 YNNKEL (reference sequence). This CDR3 region has 13 residues. V lost 5 bases to trimming and J lost 9 bases; unmatched junction nucleotides: 7. The sequence was collected from a man aged 40-49 years with acute or convalescent COVID-19. Sequenced: peripheral blood. The chain links TRBV3-1 (or the pseudogene TRBV3-2) to TRBJ1-1; 9 bases match TRBD1. The CDR3 reads CASSFRDREQAFF. The CDR3 DNA reads as TGTGCCAGCAGCTTCCGGGACAGGGAACAAGCTTTCTTT.